A single sample gave rise to the 12 T cell receptor beta chains below, sequenced in a study of blood T cell repertoires in COVID-19. Method: immunoSEQ multiplex PCR; TCRdb's copy keeps in-frame clones and lacks some. This sample yields about 340,000 clones, of which roughly 89% are seen a single time; around 3.3% belongs to the top ten. The specimen was peripheral blood. The receptors derive from a woman in her late teens or twenties who had recovered from COVID-19.

The chain combines TRBV7-9 with TRBJ2-5; no definite D call. Between the trimmed V and J ends, which lost 1 base and 3 bases, there was a span of 12 bases. This CDR3 region has 15 residues. Germline V gives CDR1 SEHNR, CDR2 FQNEAQ (reference sequence). As DNA, the CDR3 is TGTGCCAGCAGCTTAGTGCAGGTTGTAGAAGAGACCCAGTACTTC. Translating gives CASSLVQVVEETQYF.

The chain couples TRBV9 to TRBJ2-6; D gene uncertain. CDR3 size: 14 residues. With 2 bases removed from V and 1 base from J, the gap between germline ends came to 4 bases. From germline, CDR1 is SGDLS and CDR2 YYNGEE. The chain's CDR3 is CASSVRSGANVLTF. The DNA of the CDR3 is TGTGCCAGCAGCGTTCGGTCTGGGGCCAACGTCCTGACTTTC.

The chain couples TRBV10-1 to TRBJ1-1, with 9 nucleotides matching TRBD1. The germline V gene encodes CDR1 WNHNN and CDR2 SYGVQD (reference sequence). The length of the CDR3 is 17 residues. V shed 4 bases and J 5 bases; nucleotides not matched to a gene: 14. The CDR3 DNA reads TGCGCCAGCAGTGGTTGGGCCTGGACAGGGGATTTGACTGAAGCTTTCTTT. Its translation is CASSGWAWTGDLTEAFF.

The genes are TRBV4-3 and TRBJ1-2; a weak D match, TRBD1 (5 bases). This CDR3 is built from 13 residues. From germline, CDR1 is LGHNA and CDR2 YSLEER. Trimming left V 1 base short and J 13 bases short, with 16 bases between. Here the CDR3 DNA reads TGCGCCAGCAGCCAAGTCCCTAGACTGGGGCCCACCTTC. It codes for CASSQVPRLGPTF.

The chain joins TRBV13 to TRBJ2-1; a possible D gene is TRBD2 (6 bases). CDR1 is PRHDT and CDR2 is FYEKMQ in the germline V gene (reference sequence). V lost 5 bases and J lost 6, with 14 bases in between. The CDR3 covers 14 residues. CDR3 in DNA: TGTGCCAGCAGCCTCCCGACTAGGTCCAATGAGCAGTTCTTC. It translates to CASSLPTRSNEQFF.

The chain links TRBV24-1 to TRBJ2-2, with 9 bases that match TRBD1. The CDR3 spans 16 residues. Germline lookup yields CDR1 KGHDR and CDR2 SFDVKD. V lost 1 base, J lost 6 bases, and 5 bases stayed unmatched. CDR3: CATSDFRDRASGELFF. In DNA, the CDR3 is TGTGCCACCAGTGATTTCCGGGACAGGGCCTCCGGGGAGCTGTTTTTT.

This chain connects TRBV2 to TRBJ2-3; D gene uncertain. Trimming removed 4 bases at V and 1 base at J, with 3 bases between. Germline V gives CDR1 SNHLY, CDR2 FYNNEI. The CDR3 extends over 12 amino acids. Here the CDR3 reads CASSVGTDTQYF. CDR3 DNA sequence: TGTGCCAGCAGTGTCGGCACAGATACGCAGTATTTT.

The count of this clone is one. The chain joins TRBV9 to TRBJ1-4; a possible D gene is TRBD1 (6 bases). Trimming shortened V by 3 bases and J by 4 bases, and 10 bases separated the two germline ends. The CDR3 totals 14 residues. Per germline, CDR1 SGDLS and CDR2 YYNGEE. The CDR3 protein is CASSGQEDNEKLFF. CDR3 nucleotides: TGTGCCAGCAGCGGACAGGAAGATAATGAAAAACTGTTTTTT.

The chain uses TRBV30 and TRBJ1-1, with D perhaps matching TRBD1 (6 bases). CDR1 and CDR2 (germline): GTSNPN, SVGIG (reference sequence). Trimming took off 2 bases at V and 0 bases at J, with 13 bases between the two ends. This CDR3 is built from 15 residues. CDR3 coding DNA: TGTGCCTGGAGTCGCAGGGGCTCCATGAACACTGAAGCTTTCTTT. Protein sequence: CAWSRRGSMNTEAFF.

This clone was seen just once. This chain joins TRBV28 and TRBJ2-7, with TRBD1 identical over 10 bases. Germline lookup yields CDR1 MDHEN and CDR2 SYDVKM. The CDR3 is made up of 14 amino acids. Unmatched junction bases numbered 5, after V lost 5 bases and J lost 4 bases. The DNA for the CDR3 is TGTGCCAGCAGTCGGGGGACAGGGGCTTACGAGCAGTACGTC. Its translation: CASSRGTGAYEQYV.

This clone was observed once. This chain joins TRBV6-5 and TRBJ2-1; D is undetermined. V was shortened by 7 bases and J by 8 bases, with 18 bases between the two germline ends. This CDR3 spans 14 amino acids. The germline CDR1 and CDR2 sequences are MNHEY and SVGAGI. The CDR3 nucleotides read TGTGCCAGCACCTTGGGTGGCGCCGCGGATGAGCAGTTCTTC. As protein: CASTLGGAADEQFF.

This chain uses TRBV7-2 with TRBJ1-5; no clear D gene. V gave up 1 base and J gave up 0 bases, with 10 bases separating them. Germline CDR1 reads SGHTA; CDR2 reads FQGNSA. The CDR3 is 16 residues long. As DNA, the CDR3 is TGTGCCAGCAGCTTAGGTGGACTATATAGCAATCAGCCCCAGCATTTT. This gives the protein CASSLGGLYSNQPQHF.